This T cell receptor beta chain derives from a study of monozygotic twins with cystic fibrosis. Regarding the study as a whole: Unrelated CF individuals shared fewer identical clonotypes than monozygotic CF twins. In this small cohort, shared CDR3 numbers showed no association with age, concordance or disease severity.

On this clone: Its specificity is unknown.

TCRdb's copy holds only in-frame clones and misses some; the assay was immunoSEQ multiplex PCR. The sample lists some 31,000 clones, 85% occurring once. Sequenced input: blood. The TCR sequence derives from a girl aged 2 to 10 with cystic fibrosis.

CDR3 amino acids: CASSSGRRETQYF. CDR3 in DNA: TGTGCCAGCTCTAGCGGGAGGCGGGAGACCCAGTACTTC. The V call is TRBV19, the J call TRBJ2-5; 11 bases line up with TRBD2. This CDR3 has 13 residues. Germline CDR1 and CDR2: LNHDA and SQIVND (reference sequence). Losses at the gene ends were 9 bases for V and 5 bases for J; bases not matched to a gene: 5.